Detailed here is one TCR beta chain. Germline trimming cut 5 bases from V and 3 bases from J; bases unmatched to any gene: 3. Germline CDR1 SGHTA, CDR2 FQGNSA. The CDR3 runs 14 residues. The data were produced by immunoSEQ multiplex PCR, yet TCRdb's version contains in-frame clones alone and is incomplete. The data hold tens of thousands of clones, with roughly nine tenths observed a single time. The data were obtained in a study of T cell changes during pregnancy in multiple sclerosis. This TCR was sampled from a female donor with multiple sclerosis, enrolled in a pregnancy study. The chain uses TRBV7-2 and TRBJ2-3; 9 bases agree with TRBD1. Sequenced material: CD4+ T cells from peripheral blood mononuclear cells, taken before pregnancy. The CDR3 spells CASSPTGGTDTQYF. CDR3 nucleotides: TGTGCCAGCAGCCCGACAGGGGGAACAGATACGCAGTATTTT.